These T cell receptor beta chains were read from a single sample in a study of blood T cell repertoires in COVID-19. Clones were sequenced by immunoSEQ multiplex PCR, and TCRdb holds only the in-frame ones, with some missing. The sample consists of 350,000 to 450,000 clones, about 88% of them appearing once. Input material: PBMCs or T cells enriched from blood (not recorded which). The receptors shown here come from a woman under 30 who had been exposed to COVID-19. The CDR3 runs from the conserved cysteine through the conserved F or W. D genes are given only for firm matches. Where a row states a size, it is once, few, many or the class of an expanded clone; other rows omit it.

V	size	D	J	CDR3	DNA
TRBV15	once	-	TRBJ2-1	CATSRGVAGRGNEQFF	TGTGCCACCAGCAGAGGTGTGGCAGGGCGGGGTAATGAGCAGTTCTTC
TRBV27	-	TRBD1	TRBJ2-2	CAREPRDRPVLNTGELFF	TGTGCCAGGGAGCCACGGGACAGACCCGTCTTGAACACCGGGGAGCTGTTTTTT
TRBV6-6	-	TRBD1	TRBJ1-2	CASRAAGQGYGYTF	TGTGCCAGCAGGGCCGCGGGACAGGGATATGGCTACACCTTC
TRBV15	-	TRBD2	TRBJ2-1	CATRTARGGMMDEQFF	TGTGCCACCAGGACCGCTCGCGGGGGGATGATGGATGAGCAGTTCTTC
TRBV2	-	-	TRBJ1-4	CACERGASNEKLFF	TGTGCCTGCGAGCGGGGGGCATCTAATGAAAAACTGTTTTTT
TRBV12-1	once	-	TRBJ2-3	CASSLGGPRDTQYF	TGTGCCAGCAGCCTTGGAGGGCCCCGAGATACGCAGTATTTT
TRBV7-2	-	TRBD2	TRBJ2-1	CASSLLLAGNNEQFF	TGTGCCAGCAGCTTACTACTAGCGGGAAACAATGAGCAGTTCTTC
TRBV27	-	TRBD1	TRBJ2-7	CASSLRQGSYEQYF	TGTGCCAGCAGTTTAAGACAGGGTTCCTACGAGCAGTACTTC
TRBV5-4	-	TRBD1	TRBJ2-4	CASSADRGGVAKNIQYF	TGTGCCAGCAGCGCCGACAGGGGTGGGGTGGCCAAAAACATTCAGTACTTC
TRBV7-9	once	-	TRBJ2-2	CASYSAGELFF	TGTGCCAGCTATTCGGCCGGGGAGCTGTTTTTT
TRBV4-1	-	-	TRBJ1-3	CASSQDVFQVAGNTIYF	TGCGCCAGCAGCCAAGACGTATTTCAGGTGGCTGGAAACACCATATATTTT
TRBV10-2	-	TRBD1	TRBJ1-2	CASTEPWDSPGSYTF	TGCGCCAGCACCGAACCTTGGGACAGCCCGGGCAGCTACACCTTC
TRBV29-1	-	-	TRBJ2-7	CSVEDRRGTSYEQYF	TGCAGCGTTGAAGATCGGAGGGGCACCTCCTACGAGCAGTACTTC
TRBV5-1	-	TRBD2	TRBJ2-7	CASRGLAHEQYF	TGCGCCAGCAGAGGACTAGCTCACGAGCAGTACTTC
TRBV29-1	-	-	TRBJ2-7	CSVEEGPLEQYF	TGCAGCGTTGAAGAGGGGCCACTCGAGCAGTACTTC
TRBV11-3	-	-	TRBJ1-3	CASSSGSQTGNTIYF	TGTGCCAGCAGCTCCGGGAGCCAGACTGGAAACACCATATATTTT
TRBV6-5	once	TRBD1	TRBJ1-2	CASSLDRVANYGYTF	TGTGCCAGCAGTTTGGACAGGGTAGCTAACTATGGCTACACCTTC
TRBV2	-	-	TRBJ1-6	CASSVEDGMISPLHF	TGTGCCAGCAGTGTGGAGGATGGCATGATTTCACCCCTCCACTTT
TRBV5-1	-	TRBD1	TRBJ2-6	CASSEPGQSVTGANVLTF	TGCGCCAGCAGCGAGCCGGGACAGAGCGTTACTGGGGCCAACGTCCTGACTTTC
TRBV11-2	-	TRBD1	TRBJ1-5	CASSPRGQGTDQPQHF	TGTGCCAGCAGCCCCAGGGGACAGGGTACAGACCAGCCCCAGCATTTT
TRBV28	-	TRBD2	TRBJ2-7	CASSPSNLSHGRTSGTYEQYF	TGTGCCAGCAGTCCCTCGAATTTATCGCACGGACGGACTAGCGGAACCTACGAGCAGTACTTC
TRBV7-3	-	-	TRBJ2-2	CASSLRLANTGELFF	TGTGCCAGCAGCTTGCGTCTAGCGAACACCGGGGAGCTGTTTTTT
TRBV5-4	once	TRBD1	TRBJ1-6	CASSYGTGRHSYNSPLHF	TGTGCCAGCAGCTATGGGACAGGGCGCCACTCCTATAATTCACCCCTCCACTTT
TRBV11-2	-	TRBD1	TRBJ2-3	CASSPRQGAGDTQYF	TGTGCCAGCAGCCCCCGCCAGGGGGCAGGGGATACGCAGTATTTT
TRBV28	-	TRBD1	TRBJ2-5	CATDRVRWETQYF	TGTGCCACCGACAGGGTGAGGTGGGAGACCCAGTACTTC
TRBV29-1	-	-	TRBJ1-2	CSVDSNYGYTF	TGCAGCGTAGACAGTAACTATGGCTACACCTTC
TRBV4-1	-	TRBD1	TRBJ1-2	CASSQDHTGAEGYTF	TGCGCCAGCAGCCAAGATCACACAGGGGCTGAGGGCTACACCTTC
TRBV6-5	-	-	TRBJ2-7	CASSKQGYEQYF	TGTGCCAGCAGTAAACAGGGCTACGAGCAGTACTTC
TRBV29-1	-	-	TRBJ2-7	CSVGSTYEQYF	TGCAGCGTTGGTTCTACCTACGAGCAGTACTTC
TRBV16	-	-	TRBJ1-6	CASSQWVTGGGSPLHF	TGTGCCAGCAGCCAATGGGTGACCGGGGGAGGATCACCCCTCCACTTT
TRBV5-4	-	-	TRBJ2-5	CASSSQETQYF	TGTGCCAGCAGCTCTCAAGAGACCCAGTACTTC
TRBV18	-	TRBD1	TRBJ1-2	CASSPQPGQGYGYTF	TGTGCCAGCTCACCACAACCGGGACAGGGGTATGGCTACACCTTC
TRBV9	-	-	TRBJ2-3	CASSEGLLGSNTQYF	TGTGCCAGCAGCGAGGGTCTTCTGGGGAGTAATACGCAGTATTTT
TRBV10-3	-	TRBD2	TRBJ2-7	CAISAGTSSYEQYF	TGTGCCATCAGCGCCGGGACTAGCTCCTACGAGCAGTACTTC
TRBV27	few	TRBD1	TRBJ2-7	CASSIGQVYEQYF	TGTGCCAGCAGTATAGGACAGGTCTACGAGCAGTACTTC
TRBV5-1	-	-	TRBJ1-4	CASSSGPMDEKLFF	TGCGCCAGCAGCTCAGGGCCCATGGATGAAAAACTGTTTTTT
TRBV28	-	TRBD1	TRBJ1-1	CASSFARSTGGFTEAFF	TGTGCCAGCAGTTTCGCCCGGAGTACAGGGGGCTTCACTGAAGCTTTCTTT
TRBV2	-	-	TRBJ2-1	CASSEAGASYNEQFF	TGTGCCAGCAGTGAAGCGGGAGCCTCCTACAATGAGCAGTTCTTC
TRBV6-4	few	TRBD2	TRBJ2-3	CASSDHYSGGSTDTQYF	TGTGCCAGCAGTGACCACTATAGCGGGGGCAGCACAGATACGCAGTATTTT
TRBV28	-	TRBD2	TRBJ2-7	CASSLGTSVREQYF	TGTGCCAGCAGTTTAGGGACTAGCGTTCGCGAGCAGTACTTC
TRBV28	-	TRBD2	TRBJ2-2	CASSFRGLAGGELFF	TGTGCCAGCAGTTTTAGGGGACTAGCAGGCGGGGAGCTGTTTTTT
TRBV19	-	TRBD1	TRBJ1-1	CASSIGDRDTEAFF	TGTGCCAGTAGTATAGGAGACAGGGACACTGAAGCTTTCTTT
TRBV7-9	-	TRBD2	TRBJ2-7	CASSLGSGRSYEQYF	TGTGCCAGCAGCTTAGGTAGCGGGCGGTCCTACGAGCAGTACTTC
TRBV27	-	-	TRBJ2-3	CASSLRGNRADTQYF	TGTGCCAGCAGTTTACGCGGGAACCGCGCAGATACGCAGTATTTT
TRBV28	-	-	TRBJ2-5	CASSFSIAGLETQYF	TGTGCCAGCAGTTTTTCCATTGCGGGACTGGAGACCCAGTACTTC
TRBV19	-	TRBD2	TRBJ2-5	CASSILAGGAETQYF	TGTGCCAGTAGTATCCTAGCGGGGGGTGCAGAGACCCAGTACTTC
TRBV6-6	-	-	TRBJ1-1	CASRDWGGSTEAFF	TGTGCCAGCAGGGACTGGGGGGGTAGCACTGAAGCTTTCTTT
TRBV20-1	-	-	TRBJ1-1	CSARDRRAAFF	TGCAGTGCTAGAGATCGCAGGGCTGCTTTCTTT
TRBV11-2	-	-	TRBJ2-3	CASSFLRGGSLTDTQYF	TGTGCCAGCAGCTTTCTACGTGGGGGGAGTCTGACAGATACGCAGTATTTT
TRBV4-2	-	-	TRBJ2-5	CASSQERGQGLGTSLYF	TGTGCCAGCAGCCAAGAGCGGGGACAGGGTTTAGGGACTAGCCTGTACTTC
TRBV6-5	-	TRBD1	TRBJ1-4	CASVSGTGNEKLFF	TGTGCCAGTGTTTCCGGGACAGGGAATGAAAAACTGTTTTTT
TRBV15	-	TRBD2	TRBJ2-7	CATSRERFSGENEQYF	TGTGCCACCAGCAGAGAGCGATTTAGCGGGGAAAACGAGCAGTACTTC
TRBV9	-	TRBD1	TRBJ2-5	CASSVSGTGVQETQYF	TGTGCCAGCAGCGTATCCGGGACAGGGGTCCAAGAGACCCAGTACTTC
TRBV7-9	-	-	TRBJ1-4	CASSLPGNEKLFF	TGTGCCAGCAGCTTACCAGGAAATGAAAAACTGTTTTTT
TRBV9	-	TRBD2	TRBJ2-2	CASSERTSGMDGELFF	TGTGCCAGCAGCGAGAGGACTAGCGGGATGGACGGGGAGCTGTTTTTT
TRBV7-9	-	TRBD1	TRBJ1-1	CASSLLGQGATEAFF	TGTGCCAGCAGCTTACTCGGACAGGGGGCCACTGAAGCTTTCTTT
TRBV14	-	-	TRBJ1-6	CASSPNQGRNSPLHF	TGTGCCAGCAGCCCAAACCAGGGGCGTAATTCACCCCTCCACTTT
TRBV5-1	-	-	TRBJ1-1	CASSLGLGGLNTEAFF	TGCGCCAGCAGCTTGGGTCTGGGGGGGCTGAACACTGAAGCTTTCTTT